These T cell receptor beta chains were read from a single sample in a study of blood T cells in healthy people across ages. TCRdb recomputed calls from the 5' RACE reads with MiXCR, one row per CDR3 protein. Of hundreds of thousands of distinct CDR3 sequences listed, about 21% were seen once; the top ten hold 3.5% to 4%. The sample comprised blood. Every receptor here comes from a man aged 65 to 79 in good health. The CDR3 runs from the conserved cysteine through the conserved F or W. D genes are given only for firm matches. Size tells how often a clone was seen (once, few, many) or the class of an expanded clone, and some rows leave it out.

>TRBV12-3/TRBV12-4|-|few|TRBJ1-5
TGTGCCAGCAGTAGCTCCGGTTTAGGGCAGCCCCAGCATTTT
CASSSSGLGQPQHF
>TRBV6-5|-|few|TRBJ1-1
TGTGCCAGCAGTTACGAGGCACCAGGTGAAGCTTTCTTT
CASSYEAPGEAFF
>TRBV28|-|few|TRBJ2-7
TGTGCCAGCAGCCCAGGACACATCTACGAGCAGTACTTC
CASSPGHIYEQYF
>TRBV28|-|-|TRBJ1-2
TGTGCCAGCAGTTTTGGGGGGCTGGGCTACACCTTC
CASSFGGLGYTF
>TRBV7-8|-|-|TRBJ2-1
TGTGCCAGCAGCTTCGTCTCGTGGGTTGGTAGCAAAGGAGCTGAGCAGTTCTTC
CASSFVSWVGSKGAEQFF
>TRBV28|TRBD1|many|TRBJ2-5
TGTGCCAGCTCTACCGGGACAGGGATCCAAGAGACCCAGTACTTC
CASSTGTGIQETQYF
>TRBV3-1|-|few|TRBJ2-5
TGTGCCAGCAGCCAAGATGCGGGGGCCGGGGAGACCCAGTACTTC
CASSQDAGAGETQYF
>TRBV5-1|-|-|TRBJ2-6
TGCGCCAGCAGCTTACAGGAAATCTCTGGGGCCAACGTCCCGACTTTC
CASSLQEISGANVPTF
>TRBV20-1|-|-|TRBJ2-5
TGCAGTGCCCGGCTTCATGGGCCAAGGGAGACCCAGTACTTC
CSARLHGPRETQYF
>TRBV3-1|-|-|TRBJ2-1
TGTGCCAGCACTCTGCGGGGCTACAATGAGCAGTTCTTC
CASTLRGYNEQFF
>TRBV27|-|few|TRBJ2-6
TGTGCCAGCACCCGTCGTAAGGACTCTGGGGCCAACGTCCTGACTTTC
CASTRRKDSGANVLTF
>TRBV7-3|TRBD1|-|TRBJ2-7
TGTGTCAGCAGCTTAACGAGGGGACAGGGGCAGTACGAGCAGTACTTC
CVSSLTRGQGQYEQYF
>TRBV4-1|TRBD2|few|TRBJ2-3
TGCGCCAGCAGCCAGGAGCGGGGGCGCACAGATACGCAGTATTTT
CASSQERGRTDTQYF
>TRBV5-1|-|-|TRBJ2-5
TGCGCCAGCAGCTCCTGGGAGCAAGAGACCCAGTACTTC
CASSSWEQETQYF
>TRBV7-3|TRBD2|-|TRBJ2-3
TGTGCCAGCAGCTTAACGGGGAGGGCGACAGATACGCAGTATTTT
CASSLTGRATDTQYF
>TRBV5-1|-|few|TRBJ1-1
TGCGCCAGCAGCTTGGGGGGCGCTCAAGCTGAAGCTTTCTTT
CASSLGGAQAEAFF
>TRBV21-1|-|few|TRBJ1-2
TGTGCCAGCAGCAATAGAGAGGGGGCTAGGAGGCAGGTTACTCCTAACTATGGCTACACCTTC
CASSNREGARRQVTPNYGYTF
>TRBV3-1|-|-|TRBJ1-5
TGTGCCAGCAGCCCGACAGTCGATCAGCCCCAGCATTTT
CASSPTVDQPQHF
>TRBV5-1|-|few|TRBJ1-4
TGCGCCAGCAGCCCGGGCGTAAATGAAAAACTGTTTTTT
CASSPGVNEKLFF
>TRBV29-1|TRBD2|few|TRBJ2-5
TGCAGCGCGTTAGCGGGAGAGGAGACCCAGTACTTC
CSALAGEETQYF
>TRBV5-1|-|-|TRBJ1-3
TGCGCCAGCAGCTTGGATGGGGGCGGTGGAAACACCATATATTTT
CASSLDGGGGNTIYF
>TRBV11-1|TRBD2|few|TRBJ2-1
TGTGCCAGCAGCTTCGGCGGGAGCCATGATGAGCAGTTCTTC
CASSFGGSHDEQFF
>TRBV6-2/TRBV6-3|-|many|TRBJ2-7
TGTGCCAGCAGTTACGGGCAGTCAGTCACCTACGAGCAGTACTTC
CASSYGQSVTYEQYF
>TRBV7-9|-|few|TRBJ1-4
TGTGCCAGCAGCTTAGCGGAGGGGGGCACTAATGAAAAACTGTTTTTT
CASSLAEGGTNEKLFF
>TRBV6-2/TRBV6-3|TRBD2|-|TRBJ2-1
TGTGCCAGCAGCATCCCGGGACTAGATGCTGAGCAGTTCTTC
CASSIPGLDAEQFF
>TRBV7-9|TRBD2|few|TRBJ2-5
TGTGCCAGCAGTTCCCCGGGACTAGCGCAAGAGACCCAGTACTTC
CASSSPGLAQETQYF
>TRBV7-2|-|-|TRBJ2-3
TGTGCCAGCAGCTTAGCCAACTTTCTAGATACGCAGTATTTT
CASSLANFLDTQYF
>TRBV3-1|TRBD2|-|TRBJ2-7
TGTGCCAGCAGCCAACCACTAGCGGGAGTCTCCGAGCAGTACTTC
CASSQPLAGVSEQYF
>TRBV7-2|TRBD2|-|TRBJ2-1
TGTGCCGGCAGCTTAAGAGCGGGAGGATTAAAAGGGAATGAGCAGTTCTTC
CAGSLRAGGLKGNEQFF
>TRBV5-6|-|-|TRBJ2-7
TGTGCCAGCAGCTTGGTGGGGGCGGAGCACTACGAGCAGTACTTC
CASSLVGAEHYEQYF
>TRBV6-1|-|few|TRBJ2-7
TGTGCCAGCAATCCCTCGGCGGCCGCCTACGAGCAGTACTTC
CASNPSAAAYEQYF
>TRBV12-5|-|few|TRBJ1-1
TGTGCTAGTGGCGGACATTACTTGAACACTGAAGCTTTCTTT
CASGGHYLNTEAFF
>TRBV5-6|-|-|TRBJ1-1
TGTGCCAGCACCTTTGGACAGAACACTGAAGCTTTCTTT
CASTFGQNTEAFF
>TRBV20-1|TRBD2|few|TRBJ2-3
TGCAGTGCAATAGGCGGGAGTAGGTCAGATACGCAGTATTTT
CSAIGGSRSDTQYF
>TRBV20-1|-|-|TRBJ2-1
TGCAGTGCCTACGGACTGGGACGTGGAAATGAGCAGTTCTTC
CSAYGLGRGNEQFF
>TRBV25-1|TRBD1|few|TRBJ1-6
TGTGCCAGCTCCAGGACAGGTGACTCCTATAACTCACCCCTCCACTTT
CASSRTGDSYNSPLHF
>TRBV20-1|TRBD1|few|TRBJ1-5
TGCAGTGCGAGGGACAGCCAACTGAGGAGCAATCAGCCCCAGCATTTT
CSARDSQLRSNQPQHF
>TRBV10-3|TRBD1|-|TRBJ2-3
TGTGCCATCAGTGGTCAAACAGGGGGCAGCGCAGATACGCAGTATTTT
CAISGQTGGSADTQYF
>TRBV28|TRBD1|few|TRBJ2-5
TGTGCCAGCAGTTTAACCGGGACAGGGGCTCGAGAGACCCAGTACTTC
CASSLTGTGARETQYF
>TRBV10-2|TRBD2|-|TRBJ2-5
TGCGCCAGCAGAGAGGTGACTAGCGGGAGGGCCAAAGAGACCCAGTACTTC
CASREVTSGRAKETQYF
>TRBV4-1|-|-|TRBJ2-3
TGCGCCAGCAGCCCCGGACGTACGAACACAGATACGCAGTATTTT
CASSPGRTNTDTQYF
>TRBV20-1|TRBD2|many|TRBJ2-1
TGCAGCGCCGGACTAGCGGGAGGGAATGAGCAGTTCTTC
CSAGLAGGNEQFF
>TRBV12-3/TRBV12-4|-|-|TRBJ2-6
TGTGCCAGCAGTTTACTGTCCGAGAGGGGGACGAGCTCTGGGGCCAACGTCCTGACTTTC
CASSLLSERGTSSGANVLTF
>TRBV25-1|-|-|TRBJ2-5
TGTGCCAGCAGTTCTGGACAGATCTACCAAGAGACCCAGTACTTC
CASSSGQIYQETQYF
>TRBV7-3|TRBD2|few|TRBJ2-1
TGTGCCAGCAGCCAACTAGCGGGAGAAAGGGGTGAGCAGTTCTTC
CASSQLAGERGEQFF
>TRBV3-1|-|few|TRBJ2-1
TGTGCCAGCAGCCAAACGGACCCCAGTACTTGGTTCTTC
CASSQTDPSTWFF
>TRBV29-1|TRBD2|-|TRBJ2-1
TGCAGCGTCGACCCTAGCGGGAGCTACAATGAGCAGTTCTTC
CSVDPSGSYNEQFF
>TRBV20-1|TRBD2|-|TRBJ2-1
TGCAGTGCCGTTACTGGGACTAGCGGGATCGGGGGAATCAATGAGCAGTTCTTC
CSAVTGTSGIGGINEQFF
>TRBV6-6|-|many|TRBJ1-5
TGTGCCAGCAGTTACTCGGCGACTAGCAATCAGCCCCAGCATTTT
CASSYSATSNQPQHF
>TRBV25-1|-|many|TRBJ2-7
TGTGCCAGCAGTGAATTTCGCTTTTCCGAGCAGTACTTC
CASSEFRFSEQYF
>TRBV28|-|-|TRBJ2-5
TGTGCCAGCAGTTTACACGGACTGGGCCAAGAGACCCAGTACTTC
CASSLHGLGQETQYF
>TRBV20-1|TRBD2|-|TRBJ2-3
TGCAGTGTAGGAGACATAGCGGGGACCACAGATACGCAGTATTTT
CSVGDIAGTTDTQYF
>TRBV12-3/TRBV12-4|-|-|TRBJ1-4
TGTGCCAGCAGTTTAGGAAGTCAGGGCGGAGGCGGAAAACTGTTTTTT
CASSLGSQGGGGKLFF
>TRBV18|-|-|TRBJ2-3
TGTGCCAGCTCACAGACAGCAGATACGCAGTATTTT
CASSQTADTQYF
>TRBV27|TRBD2|few|TRBJ2-2
TGTGCCAGCAGTTCCACGACTAGCGGGCCGAACACCGGGGAGCTGTTTTTT
CASSSTTSGPNTGELFF